These 12 T cell receptor beta chains share one sample of origin, sequenced in a study of T cell responses to AZD1222 COVID-19 vaccine. Profiling relied on immunoSEQ multiplex PCR, and the TCRdb table lists in-frame clones only, not all of them. The table shows 150,000 to 200,000 clones, with about 92% occurring only once. The material sequenced was peripheral blood, taken on day 0 of AZD1222 vaccination. The receptors here all came from an adult in good health.

This sequence joins TRBV27 and TRBJ2-1, with 11 positions matching TRBD2. CDR1 and CDR2 (germline): MNHEY, SMNVEV (reference sequence). CDR3 length: 17 residues. Germline trimming cut 6 bases from V and 7 bases from J; bases unmatched to any gene: 14. The CDR3 sequence: CASRQRLAGGAYNEQFF. CDR3 sequence (DNA): TGTGCCAGCAGACAAAGATTAGCGGGAGGGGCTTATAATGAGCAGTTCTTC.

This chain connects TRBV7-9 to TRBJ2-1; maybe TRBD2 (6 bases). This CDR3 comprises 14 residues. Trimming removed 1 base from V and 5 bases from J, with 9 bases in between. Germline values: CDR1 SEHNR, CDR2 FQNEAQ (reference sequence). CDR3 DNA: TGTGCCAGCAGCTTAGACGGGAGTAACAATGAGCAGTTCTTC. It encodes CASSLDGSNNEQFF.

In its sample, this clone was seen once. The rearrangement uses TRBV5-4 and TRBJ2-1, with 10 bases matching TRBD1. Germline values: CDR1 SGHNT, CDR2 YYREEE (reference sequence). The CDR3 extends over 14 amino acids. The J segment lost 5 bases and the V segment lost 10 bases, leaving 9 bases of the junction unmatched. This chain's CDR3 is CAGLEGQGNNEQFF. Here the CDR3 DNA reads TGTGCCGGGCTAGAGGGACAGGGGAACAATGAGCAGTTCTTC.

The chain combines TRBV29-1 with TRBJ2-7, with 10 bases aligning to TRBD1. Unmatched junction bases numbered 7, after V lost 6 bases and J lost 11 bases. This CDR3 region has 11 residues. Germline CDR1 SQVTM, CDR2 ANQGSEA. The CDR3 reads CSVEGQGIKYF. As DNA, the CDR3 is TGCAGCGTGGAGGGACAGGGGATTAAGTACTTC.

The chain couples TRBV7-2 to TRBJ1-6; D call uncertain. The V and J ends lost 1 base and 8 bases respectively, with 9 bases between them. In germline, CDR1 is SGHTA, CDR2 FQGNSA. The CDR3 is 14 amino acids. CDR3 protein: CASSLDRTYSPLHF. The CDR3 region has the DNA TGTGCCAGCAGCTTAGACAGAACCTATTCACCCCTCCACTTT.

The V gene is TRBV5-6, the J gene TRBJ2-5; 9 bases align to TRBD2. V trimming: 7 bases; J trimming: 5 bases; junction bases outside the gene matches: 9. The CDR3 is 14 residues long. CDR1 is SGHDT, CDR2 YYEEEE, per germline. This chain's CDR3 is CASRVLAGLETQYF. CDR3 DNA sequence: TGTGCCAGCCGGGTTCTAGCGGGACTGGAGACCCAGTACTTC.

V and J are TRBV6-4 and TRBJ2-1; the match to TRBD2 covers 8 bases. The V segment lost 5 bases and the J segment 5 bases; nucleotides outside the gene matches: 8. CDR3 size: 15 residues. Germline loops: CDR1 MRHNA, CDR2 SNTAGT. The CDR3 region has the DNA TGTGCCAGCAGTCCGGGGGGGGTAAACCACAATGAGCAGTTCTTC. Translating gives CASSPGGVNHNEQFF.

The V and J genes are TRBV27 and TRBJ1-1; perhaps TRBD1 as D (5 bases). Trimming removed 2 bases from V and 5 bases from J, with 6 bases in between. Germline-derived CDR1 and CDR2 are MNHEY and SMNVEV (reference sequence). This CDR3 is built from 12 residues. CDR3 residues: CASSLQGTEAFF. The CDR3, as DNA: TGTGCCAGCAGTTTACAGGGAACTGAAGCTTTCTTT.

The J gene is TRBJ1-5, the V gene TRBV27; perhaps TRBD1 as D (6 bases). V was trimmed by 5 bases and J by 0 bases, leaving 14 bases between them. CDR1 MNHEY and CDR2 SMNVEV come from the germline V gene (reference sequence). This CDR3 is built from 16 residues. CDR3: CASSAVTGRSNQPQHF. The CDR3 DNA reads as TGTGCCAGCAGTGCGGTGACAGGCCGTAGCAATCAGCCCCAGCATTTT.

The gene calls are TRBV9 and TRBJ2-1; unclear D gene. Per germline, CDR1 SGDLS and CDR2 YYNGEE. This CDR3 region has 10 residues. With 6 bases removed from V and 7 bases from J, the gap between germline ends came to 5 bases. The CDR3 sequence is CASKGNEQFF. As DNA, the CDR3 is TGTGCCAGCAAAGGAAATGAGCAGTTCTTC.

As for this clone: Different DNA sequences within this sample yield the same CDR3. V gene TRBV7-9 combines with J gene TRBJ1-1; D call uncertain. The CDR3 spans 11 residues. V lost 3 bases, J lost 4 bases, and 3 bases lay in between. Germline CDR1 SEHNR, CDR2 FQNEAQ (reference sequence). The CDR3 region has the DNA TGTGCCAGCAGCTTGGGCACTGAAGCTTTCTTT. It encodes CASSLGTEAFF.

The chain recombines TRBV25-1 with TRBJ1-1, with 7 bases matching TRBD1. Germline V CDR1 and CDR2: MGHDK, SYGVNS. The CDR3 has 14 amino acids. V was pared by 5 bases and J by 4 bases, with 7 bases of the junction left unmatched. DNA for the CDR3: TGTGCCAGCAGTCTTCAGGGGGGGGCCACTGAAGCTTTCTTT. Residues: CASSLQGGATEAFF.